A selection of T cell receptor beta chains follows, all from one sample in a study of neurological immune-mediated disorders. TCRdb recomputed calls from the 5' RACE reads with MiXCR, one row per CDR3 protein. The table has around 130,000 distinct CDR3 sequences, about 3.4% seen once. The sample consisted of PBMCs. The receptor source for this set is a woman in her 30s with multiple sclerosis. Both conserved end residues are part of each CDR3. D genes are given only for firm matches. Clone size is stated in some rows and not others, as once, few, many or a class when expanded.

>TRBJ2-7|many|TRBD1|TRBV7-9
TGTGCCAGCAGCCCCGGGACAGATACCCTAACGCCCTACGAGCAGTACTTC
CASSPGTDTLTPYEQYF
>TRBJ2-3|many|NA|TRBV12-3/TRBV12-4
TGTGCCAGCAGTATACCGGGGGATACGCAGTATTTT
CASSIPGDTQYF
>TRBJ1-2|many|NA|TRBV20-1
TGCAGTGCTAGGGCGCCGGTCTCAGTGGGCTATGGCTACACCTTC
CSARAPVSVGYGYTF
>TRBJ2-3|many|NA|TRBV12-3/TRBV12-4
TGTGCCAGCAGTAACCTGGTAGATACGCAGTATTTT
CASSNLVDTQYF
>TRBJ2-2|NA|TRBD2|TRBV7-6
TGTGCCAGCAGCACTAAAACCCGACTAGCGGCGAACACCGGGGAGCTGTTTTTT
CASSTKTRLAANTGELFF
>TRBJ2-2|few|NA|TRBV27
TGTGCCAGCAGGTTGGGGCGTAGCGGGGAGCTGTTTTTT
CASRLGRSGELFF
>TRBJ2-3|NA|TRBD1|TRBV20-1
TGCAGTGCTAGAGCGGACAGGCGTGCTAGCACAGATACGCAGTATTTT
CSARADRRASTDTQYF
>TRBJ2-2|NA|TRBD1|TRBV18
TGTGCCAGCTCACCCGGACAGGCCGTCGGGGCGCTGTTTTTT
CASSPGQAVGALFF
>TRBJ1-1|many|NA|TRBV25-1
TGTGCCAGCGGAGAGGGGTTGGGGGGGCGAGTAGGCACTGAAGCTTTCTTT
CASGEGLGGRVGTEAFF
>TRBJ1-2|many|NA|TRBV28
TGTGCCAGCAGTTACCCCCCCGCGGGGAGTGGCTACACCTTC
CASSYPPAGSGYTF
>TRBJ1-1|many|NA|TRBV25-1
TGTGCCAGCAGTGGATGGACAGAGATTGAAGCTTTCTTT
CASSGWTEIEAFF
>TRBJ1-1|NA|NA|TRBV14
TGTGCCAGCAGTACCGGCTCGAGGACTGAAGCTTTCTTT
CASSTGSRTEAFF
>TRBJ2-1|many|NA|TRBV15
TGTGCCACCAGCATCATTACGGGGGTCTACAATGAGCAGTTCTTC
CATSIITGVYNEQFF
>TRBJ2-3|many|NA|TRBV20-1
TGCAGTGCTATGAGGGGGGCGAGCACAGATACGCAGTATTTT
CSAMRGASTDTQYF
>TRBJ1-3|many|TRBD1|TRBV5-1
TGCGCCAGCAGCGGAAACATACAGGGGGCCTCCGGAAACACCATATATTTT
CASSGNIQGASGNTIYF
>TRBJ2-1|many|NA|TRBV5-1
TGCGCCAGCAGCACGGCACCTTACAATGAGCAGTTCTTC
CASSTAPYNEQFF
>TRBJ2-7|many|NA|TRBV27
TGTGCCAGCAGTTGGGATGGGGCAGGGTCGTCCTACGAGCAGTACTTC
CASSWDGAGSSYEQYF
>TRBJ1-2|many|NA|TRBV7-9
TGTGCCAGCAGCGCTCCGATCGGGGACCTCGGCTACACCTTC
CASSAPIGDLGYTF
>TRBJ2-7|many|NA|TRBV5-1
TGCGCCAGCAGCCGGGACTTGTCCTACGAGCAGTACTTC
CASSRDLSYEQYF
>TRBJ2-3|few|NA|TRBV7-9
TGTGCCAGCAGCCCAGGGTCGAAAGATACGCAGTATTTT
CASSPGSKDTQYF
>TRBJ2-5|many|TRBD2|TRBV20-1
TGCAGTGCTACCACCGGGACTAGCGGGACCCAAGAGACCCAGTACTTC
CSATTGTSGTQETQYF
>TRBJ2-1|many|TRBD2|TRBV5-6
TGTGCCAGCAGCTTTCCTAGCGGGGGCTTTGAGCAGTTCTTC
CASSFPSGGFEQFF
>TRBJ2-2|few|NA|TRBV11-2
TGTGCCAGCAGCTCGAACCACAGATTTAAGAACACCGGGGAGCTGTTTTTT
CASSSNHRFKNTGELFF
>TRBJ1-1|NA|NA|TRBV29-1
TGCAGCGTTGAGGTTAGCCCCAACACTGAAGCTTTCTTT
CSVEVSPNTEAFF
>TRBJ1-2|NA|TRBD1|TRBV9
TGTGCCAGCAGCGTATTGGACAGGGAGAGCTATGGCTACACCTTC
CASSVLDRESYGYTF
>TRBJ2-1|NA|TRBD2|TRBV11-2
TGTGCCAGCAGCTCGATTAGCCCACGAAGCGGGGGGGAGATCAATGAGCAGTTCTTC
CASSSISPRSGGEINEQFF
>TRBJ1-5|many|NA|TRBV6-2/TRBV6-3
TGTGCCAGCAGTTACTCGAAAAGTCAGCCCCAGCATTTT
CASSYSKSQPQHF
>TRBJ2-3|many|NA|TRBV21-1
TGTGCCAGCAGCAACGGACGAGAAAGCGGGAGAACAGATACGCAGTATTTT
CASSNGRESGRTDTQYF
>TRBJ1-2|many|NA|TRBV20-1
TGCAGTGCTTCCCTTGGACAGCATGCAGGCTACACCTTC
CSASLGQHAGYTF
>TRBJ2-3|many|TRBD2|TRBV5-1
TGCGCCAGCAGAAGAACCGGGAGGAACACAGATACGCAGTATTTT
CASRRTGRNTDTQYF
>TRBJ1-1|many|NA|TRBV4-1
TGCGCCAGCAGCCAAGGGGACCGCCTGAACACTGAAGCTTTCTTT
CASSQGDRLNTEAFF
>TRBJ1-1|many|NA|TRBV4-1
TGCGCCAGCAGCCAATTTTCAGAAGTTAGGGGCTCTGACACTGAAGCTTTCTTT
CASSQFSEVRGSDTEAFF
>TRBJ2-7|many|TRBD2|TRBV19
TGTGCCAGTAGTATTGGGGGGGAAACCTACGAGCAGTACTTC
CASSIGGETYEQYF
>TRBJ2-1|many|TRBD2|TRBV5-1
TGCGCCAGCAGCCTCGGGACTACCAATGAGCAGTTCTTC
CASSLGTTNEQFF
>TRBJ2-2|many|NA|TRBV12-3/TRBV12-4
TGTGCCAGCAGTTTACTGGTCACCGGGGGGGAGCTGTTTTTT
CASSLLVTGGELFF
>TRBJ2-5|many|NA|TRBV12-3/TRBV12-4
TGTGCCAGCAGCCCCGGGGGGCGGGAGACCCAGTACTTC
CASSPGGRETQYF
>TRBJ2-7|many|TRBD2|TRBV5-1
TGCGCCAGCAGCTGGACTAGGGTTGCGGCCGCCTACGAGCAGTACTTC
CASSWTRVAAAYEQYF
>TRBJ1-2|many|TRBD1|TRBV20-1
TGCAGTGCTAGTGACAGGGGCCATGGCTACACCTTC
CSASDRGHGYTF
>TRBJ2-1|many|TRBD2|TRBV12-3/TRBV12-4
TGTGCCAGCAGCCACCGAGCGGGAGCCTACAATGAGCAGTTCTTC
CASSHRAGAYNEQFF
>TRBJ1-2|few|NA|TRBV20-1
TGCAGTGCTAGCCTCGGGCCGAACCCGAATGGCTACACCTTC
CSASLGPNPNGYTF
>TRBJ2-7|many|NA|TRBV20-1
TGCAGTGCTAGAGATGGGGGGCGACCCTACGAGCAGTACTTC
CSARDGGRPYEQYF
>TRBJ2-1|many|NA|TRBV5-1
TGCGCCAGCAGCTTGGACCCACAAAACGCCTACAATGAGCAGTTCTTC
CASSLDPQNAYNEQFF
>TRBJ2-7|many|NA|TRBV5-1
TGCGCCAGCAGCTTGGTGGCGGATGATCCCTACGAGCAGTACTTC
CASSLVADDPYEQYF
>TRBJ1-6|many|NA|TRBV5-6
TGTGCCAGCAGCTCCCTGCCGGACAGTTATAATTCACCCCTCCACTTT
CASSSLPDSYNSPLHF
>TRBJ2-3|NA|TRBD2|TRBV6-1
TGTGCCAGCAGTGGGGGACTAGCGGGACGTAGAGGGAGCACAGATACGCAGTATTTT
CASSGGLAGRRGSTDTQYF